The table lists the clone carrying this T cell receptor beta chain with a count of one. Its target is not known. Some clones are missing from TCRdb's copy, which holds only in-frame ones; the method was immunoSEQ multiplex PCR. The sample records 120,000 to 150,000 clones, 75% to 90% being singletons. The data derive from a study of T cell responses to AZD1222 COVID-19 vaccine. Notes on the study in general: There were vaccine-associated CD4 TCRs across spike, dominant at 160-218 and 743-854.

Germline CDR1 and CDR2: MNHEY and SVGAGI. Between the trimmed V and J ends, which lost 2 bases and 3 bases, there was a span of 16 bases. The CDR3 extends over 16 amino acids. The source was peripheral blood, collected on day 0 of MenACWY control vaccination. The V gene is TRBV6-5, the J gene TRBJ1-1; D unresolved. This TCR came from an adult in good health. In nucleotides, the CDR3 is TGTGCCAGCAGTTACGTTCCCGGACGGATGGACACTGAAGCTTTCTTT. This gives the protein CASSYVPGRMDTEAFF.